This passage covers 21 T cell receptor beta chains from one sample sequenced in a study of blood T cell repertoires in COVID-19. Profiled with immunoSEQ multiplex PCR; TCRdb holds only in-frame clones, not every one. The profile shows some 270,000 clones, 90% of them singletons. Sequenced sample: PBMCs or T cells enriched from blood (not recorded which). The source of these receptors is a woman aged 25-40 years with acute COVID-19.

This sequence joins TRBV10-3 and TRBJ1-2; D uncertain. CDR1 and CDR2 from the germline V gene are ENHRY and SYGVKD. Between the trimmed V and J ends, which lost 3 bases and 1 base, there was a span of 9 bases. The CDR3 loop spans 14 amino acids. In DNA, the CDR3 is TGTGCCATCAGTGAAACCACGGTTAACTATGGCTACACCTTC. Its translation: CAISETTVNYGYTF.

A word on this clone: This CDR3 is also generated by other DNA sequences in the sample. The chain has TRBV18 and TRBJ2-1; 10 bases are a match to TRBD2. CDR3 size: 15 residues. Germline V CDR1 and CDR2: KGHSH, LQKENI. The V and J ends lost 1 base and 7 bases, in that order; junction bases with no gene match: 4. This CDR3 reads CASSPLAGGSNEQFF. The DNA of the CDR3 is TGTGCCAGCTCACCACTAGCGGGAGGTAGTAATGAGCAGTTCTTC.

This clone appeared a single time. This chain connects TRBV7-2 to TRBJ1-1; D is unclear. This CDR3 region has 13 residues. Looked up from germline, CDR1 is SGHTA and CDR2 is FQGNSA. Trimming took off 0 bases at V and 5 bases at J, with 7 bases between the two ends. The CDR3 loop reads CASSLAQVTEAFF. DNA of the CDR3: TGTGCCAGCAGCTTAGCGCAGGTAACTGAAGCTTTCTTT.

The CDR3 protein is CAISGTSALPGELFF. In DNA, the CDR3 is TGTGCCATCAGTGGAACTAGCGCCTTACCCGGGGAGCTGTTTTTT. This chain uses TRBV10-3 with TRBJ2-2; TRBD2 matches 7 bases. The CDR3 runs to 15 residues. Germline assignment: CDR1 ENHRY and CDR2 SYGVKD. The ends lost 4 bases at V and 6 bases at J; junction bases unmatched: 8.

The chain uses TRBV14 and TRBJ2-1; TRBD2 matches at 7 bases. The V gene end was trimmed by 4 bases and the J gene end by 5 bases; junction bases not matched to a gene: 8. This CDR3 is 15 amino acids long. Germline loops: CDR1 SGHDN, CDR2 FVKESK. The chain's CDR3 is CASSLPGTTNNEQFF. CDR3 nucleotides: TGTGCCAGCAGCCTTCCCGGGACTACGAACAATGAGCAGTTCTTC.

As for this clone: It is unclear where the CDR3 begins or ends on the DNA, so no DNA is shown, and the CDR3 is as TCRdb lists it. V and J are TRBV29-1 and TRBJ1-4; the D call in the table, TRBD1, was not verified against the DNA. The CDR3 totals 15 residues, both ends included. Germline V gene lookup returns CDR1 SQVTM and CDR2 ANQGSEA. CDR3 in amino acids: CSVGFGTGRRREMFF.

The chain carries TRBV6-5 and TRBJ1-5, with 7 positions matching TRBD1. This CDR3 contains 15 residues. Germline V gives CDR1 MNHEY, CDR2 SVGAGI. Trimming took 4 bases from V and 4 from J; bases not matched to a gene: 7. The CDR3 DNA is TGTGCCAGCAGTTTTCGGTCAGGGGGTAATCAGCCCCAGCATTTT. Translated, it gives CASSFRSGGNQPQHF.

This clone turned up a few times. The chain recombines TRBV19 with TRBJ2-2; maybe TRBD1 (7 bases). Germline CDR1 reads LNHDA; CDR2 reads SQIVND (reference sequence). The CDR3 extends over 13 amino acids. The ends were cut back, 5 bases at V and 5 bases at J, with 9 bases in the middle. This CDR3 is CASSPGGTGELFF. DNA for the CDR3: TGTGCCAGTAGTCCAGGGGGGACCGGGGAGCTGTTTTTT. The full variable domain, in which reference TRBV19 and TRBJ2-2 provide the parts outside the CDR3, is DGGITQSPKYLFRKEGQNVTLSCEQNLNHDAMYWYRQDPGQGLRLIYYSQIVNDFQKGDIAEGYSVSREKKESFPLTVTSAQKNPTAFYLCASSPGGTGELFFGEGSRLTVL.

The genes are TRBV9 and TRBJ2-1; 8 bases match TRBD2. Germline V gene sequence: CDR1 SGDLS, CDR2 YYNGEE. The CDR3 runs 14 residues. The ends lost 4 bases at V and 6 bases at J; junction bases unmatched: 6. CDR3: CASSPPAGGNEQFF. The CDR3 DNA reads TGTGCCAGCAGCCCCCCTGCGGGAGGCAATGAGCAGTTCTTC.

The chain is built from TRBV5-1 and TRBJ2-7; TRBD1 aligns across 7 bases. CDR1 is SGHRS, CDR2 YFSETQ, per germline. The CDR3 loop spans 16 amino acids. With 5 bases clipped from V and 4 bases from J, the junction kept 15 bases outside the gene matches. In DNA form, the CDR3 reads TGCGCCAGCAGTGAAGGGACAGCCAATTCAGGTTACGAGCAGTACTTC. Amino acids: CASSEGTANSGYEQYF.

The chain recombines TRBV6-5 with TRBJ1-2, with D possibly being TRBD1 (5 bases). V was shortened by 6 bases and J by 6 bases, with 14 bases between the two germline ends. This CDR3 is 13 amino acids long. Per the germline V gene, CDR1 is MNHEY and CDR2 is SVGAGI. The CDR3 DNA reads as TGTGCCAGCAGCTTGGACGGGGGAGATGGCTACACCTTC. Protein sequence: CASSLDGGDGYTF.

The V call is TRBV19, the J call TRBJ2-6; the D is unclear. Germline values: CDR1 LNHDA, CDR2 SQIVND (reference sequence). The V gene lost 4 bases and the J gene lost 0 bases, with 10 bases spanning the gap. The CDR3 length is 16 residues. CDR3 DNA: TGTGCCAGTAGTAGGTATTCAGGCTCTGGGGCCAACGTCCTGACTTTC. It translates to CASSRYSGSGANVLTF.

The chain joins TRBV27 to TRBJ1-5; the D is unclear. V was cut by 3 bases and J by 4 bases, with 10 bases left in between. This CDR3 is built from 14 residues. Germline CDR1 is MNHEY and CDR2 is SMNVEV (reference sequence). The CDR3 DNA reads as TGTGCCAGCAGTTTTTACAGAACTAATCAGCCCCAGCATTTT. Its protein is CASSFYRTNQPQHF.

The chain is built from TRBV12-5 and TRBJ1-3; 8 positions match TRBD1. Germline V CDR1 and CDR2: LGHNT, FRNRAP. CDR3 length: 15 amino acids. The ends lost 6 bases at V and 0 bases at J; junction bases unmatched: 4. The DNA of the CDR3 is TGTGCTAGTGGATCGGACAGGGTCTCTGGAAACACCATATATTTT. Translated: CASGSDRVSGNTIYF.

The V gene is TRBV3-1 (or the pseudogene TRBV3-2), the J gene TRBJ2-3, with 7 bases matching TRBD1. With 4 bases clipped from V and 4 bases from J, the junction kept 5 bases outside the gene matches. Germline-derived CDR1 and CDR2 are LGHDT and YNNKEL (reference sequence). The CDR3 runs to 14 residues. The chain's CDR3 is CASSRDRVADTQYF. The DNA for the CDR3 is TGTGCCAGCAGCCGAGACAGGGTTGCAGATACGCAGTATTTT.

The V gene is TRBV24-1, the J gene TRBJ2-5, with TRBD2 matching over 8 bases. V shed 2 bases, J shed 5 bases, and the junction held 12 bases outside the gene matches. The germline V gene encodes CDR1 KGHDR and CDR2 SFDVKD. The CDR3 is 17 amino acids. In DNA, the CDR3 is TGTGCCACCAGTGATTCCCATAGCGGGGAGTTGGCGGAGACCCAGTACTTC. Protein: CATSDSHSGELAETQYF.

The chain couples TRBV29-1 to TRBJ2-1; 8 bases are a match to TRBD2. The germline CDR1 and CDR2 sequences are SQVTM and ANQGSEA. The CDR3 contains 15 residues. Trimming took 2 bases from V and 2 from J; bases not matched to a gene: 5. Here the CDR3 reads CSVEKTSGPYNEQFF. Here the CDR3 DNA reads TGCAGCGTTGAAAAAACTAGCGGTCCCTACAATGAGCAGTTCTTC.

The chain has TRBV5-1 and TRBJ2-3; 7 bases fit TRBD2. This CDR3 has 17 residues. With 4 bases clipped from V and 1 base from J, the junction kept 12 bases outside the gene matches. Germline V gene lookup returns CDR1 SGHRS and CDR2 YFSETQ. The DNA for the CDR3 is TGCGCCAGCAGCGATGCCGGGACTACCCATGGCACAGATACGCAGTATTTT. This gives the protein CASSDAGTTHGTDTQYF. Based on the CDR3 plus reference TRBV5-1 and TRBJ2-3, the full variable domain is KAGVTQTPRYLIKTRGQQVTLSCSPISGHRSVSWYQQTPGQGLQFLFEYFSETQRNKGNFPGRFSGRQFSNSRSEMNVSTLELGDSALYLCASSDAGTTHGTDTQYFGPGTRLTVL.

This chain uses TRBV10-3 with TRBJ2-3; TRBD2 agrees at 10 bases. Germline V gene lookup returns CDR1 ENHRY and CDR2 SYGVKD. V trimming: 0 bases; J trimming: 6 bases; junction bases outside the gene matches: 3. The CDR3 loop spans 15 amino acids. The CDR3 spells CAISESNSGRDTQYF. CDR3 DNA sequence: TGTGCCATCAGTGAGTCGAATAGCGGGAGGGATACGCAGTATTTT.

This chain links TRBV14 with TRBJ2-7; 7 bases line up with TRBD2. CDR3 length: 16 residues. CDR1 is SGHDN, CDR2 FVKESK, per germline. The trim removed 4 bases at V and 3 bases at J, leaving 12 bases unmatched. In DNA, the CDR3 is TGTGCCAGCAGCCCCGCCGTAGCGGGCCCCTTCTACGAGCAGTACTTC. This gives the protein CASSPAVAGPFYEQYF. The whole variable domain, filled in from reference TRBV14 and TRBJ2-7, reads EAGVTQFPSHSVIEKGQTVTLRCDPISGHDNLYWYRRVMGKEIKFLLHFVKESKQDESGMPNNRFLAERTGGTYSTLKVQPAELEDSGVYFCASSPAVAGPFYEQYFGPGTRLTVT.

In this sample, this clone turned up once. The rearrangement uses TRBV28 and TRBJ1-3, with D possibly being TRBD1 (5 bases). The CDR3 sequence is 16 residues long. Germline CDR1 is MDHEN and CDR2 is SYDVKM. V was shortened by 3 bases and J by 0 bases, with 12 bases between the two germline ends. CDR3 amino acids: CASSLSQGTSGNTIYF. In nucleotides, the CDR3 is TGTGCCAGCAGTTTGTCCCAGGGAACCTCTGGAAACACCATATATTTT.